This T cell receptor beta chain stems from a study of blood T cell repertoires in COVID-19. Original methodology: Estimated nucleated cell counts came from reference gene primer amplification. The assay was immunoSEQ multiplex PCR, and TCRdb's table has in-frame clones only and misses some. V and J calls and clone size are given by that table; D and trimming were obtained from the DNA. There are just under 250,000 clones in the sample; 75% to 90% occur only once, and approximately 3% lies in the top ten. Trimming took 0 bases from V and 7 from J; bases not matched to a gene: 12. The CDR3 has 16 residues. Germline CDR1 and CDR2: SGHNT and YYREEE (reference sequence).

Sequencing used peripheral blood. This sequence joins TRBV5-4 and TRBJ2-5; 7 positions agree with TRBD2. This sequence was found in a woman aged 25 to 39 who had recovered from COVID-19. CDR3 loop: CASSLEGLAVVATQYF. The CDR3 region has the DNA TGTGCCAGCAGCTTGGAGGGGCTAGCGGTCGTGGCGACCCAGTACTTC. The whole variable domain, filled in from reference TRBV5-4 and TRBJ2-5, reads ETGVTQSPTHLIKTRGQQVTLRCSSQSGHNTVSWYQQALGQGPQFIFQYYREEENGRGNFPPRFSGLQFPNYSSELNVNALELDDSALYLCASSLEGLAVVATQYFGPGTRLLVL.